This T cell receptor beta chain appears in the sequencing data of a study of vaccination effects on CD4 cells after COVID-19. About the research overall: Either the BNT162b2 or mRNA-1273 vaccine was given to participants in two doses.

The ViraFEST assay expanded antigen-specific CD4+ T cells with viral peptide pools before sequencing. Once cultured for nine to ten days, the cells underwent separation to obtain CD4+ T cells. Vaccine recipients had no previous SARS-CoV-2 infection; their nucleocapsid antibodies were negative. Clones were read by immunoSEQ multiplex PCR, and TCRdb kept only the in-frame ones, dropping some. The sample holds tens of thousands of clones, 55% to 75% seen once. Study findings and constraints: Healthy vaccinees' vaccine-induced clones included only 1 of 255 cross-reacting with common cold coronaviruses.

V was cut by 4 bases and J by 3 bases, with 9 bases left in between. CDR1 and CDR2 from the germline V gene are LGHDT and YNNKEL (reference sequence). The CDR3 is 13 residues long. This clone was detected once. Antigen unknown. The chain links TRBV3-1 (or the pseudogene TRBV3-2) to TRBJ1-1; tentatively, D is TRBD1 (5 bases). Sequenced material: CD4+ T cells from PBMCs cultured with SARS-CoV-2 spike peptides, taken before COVID-19 vaccination. This TCR was recovered from a human donor who received a COVID-19 vaccine. The CDR3: CASSRGVDTEAFF. CDR3 nucleotide sequence: TGTGCCAGCAGCCGGGGGGTGGACACTGAAGCTTTCTTT.